The rows below give T cell receptor beta chains drawn from one sample of a study of control samples from healthy donors and cancer patients. Some clones are missing from TCRdb's copy, which holds only in-frame ones; the method was immunoSEQ multiplex PCR. The data show approximately 100,000 clones, approximately 78% seen once. Sequences were obtained from blood. The source is a man aged 55-75 years in good health. CDR3s include the opening cysteine and the closing phenylalanine or tryptophan. The order of the fields is clone size, D gene, J gene, V gene, CDR3 protein, CDR3 DNA. A D gene is named only where the DNA matches it firmly. Part of the rows lack a size; the others show once, few, many or a class for expanded clones.

abundance: NA
d_gene: NA
j_gene: TRBJ1-1
v_gene: TRBV2
CDR3aa: CASSPAGKKVTEAFF
CDR3nt: TGTGCCAGCAGTCCGGCAGGGAAGAAGGTCACTGAAGCTTTCTTT

abundance: NA
d_gene: NA
j_gene: TRBJ1-1
v_gene: TRBV6-5
CDR3aa: CASTITKGNTEAFF
CDR3nt: TGTGCCAGCACCATAACTAAGGGGAACACTGAAGCTTTCTTT

abundance: NA
d_gene: NA
j_gene: TRBJ2-7
v_gene: TRBV2
CDR3aa: CASSEAYGRAMQYF
CDR3nt: TGTGCCAGCAGTGAAGCGTACGGCAGGGCTATGCAGTACTTC

abundance: NA
d_gene: TRBD1
j_gene: TRBJ2-5
v_gene: TRBV12-5
CDR3aa: CASGLVLKTGGEETQYF
CDR3nt: TGTGCTAGTGGTTTGGTACTTAAGACAGGGGGGGAGGAGACCCAGTACTTC

abundance: NA
d_gene: NA
j_gene: TRBJ1-5
v_gene: TRBV12-3/TRBV12-4
CDR3aa: CASSEYRDQPQHF
CDR3nt: TGTGCCAGCAGCGAGTACAGGGATCAGCCCCAGCATTTT

abundance: NA
d_gene: TRBD2
j_gene: TRBJ2-1
v_gene: TRBV30
CDR3aa: CAWIERRGGYNEQFF
CDR3nt: TGTGCCTGGATCGAACGGCGGGGGGGCTACAATGAGCAGTTCTTC

abundance: NA
d_gene: TRBD1
j_gene: TRBJ2-1
v_gene: TRBV10-2
CDR3aa: CASGGQGYDEQFF
CDR3nt: TGCGCCAGCGGGGGACAGGGGTACGATGAGCAGTTCTTC

abundance: once
d_gene: TRBD2
j_gene: TRBJ2-3
v_gene: TRBV10-3
CDR3aa: CAIGGTSGGGTDTQYF
CDR3nt: TGTGCCATCGGAGGGACTAGCGGGGGGGGAACAGATACGCAGTATTTT

abundance: NA
d_gene: NA
j_gene: TRBJ1-1
v_gene: TRBV19
CDR3aa: CASSRGWTVGTEAFF
CDR3nt: TGTGCCAGTAGTAGGGGATGGACAGTAGGCACTGAAGCTTTCTTT

abundance: NA
d_gene: TRBD1
j_gene: TRBJ2-7
v_gene: TRBV5-1
CDR3aa: CASSPGTGGREQYF
CDR3nt: TGCGCCAGCAGCCCCGGGACAGGGGGCCGCGAGCAGTACTTC

abundance: NA
d_gene: TRBD1
j_gene: TRBJ2-1
v_gene: TRBV6-5
CDR3aa: CASSPTGDEQFF
CDR3nt: TGTGCCAGCAGCCCCACAGGGGATGAGCAGTTCTTC

abundance: NA
d_gene: NA
j_gene: TRBJ2-2
v_gene: TRBV10-3
CDR3aa: CAIKWGGELFF
CDR3nt: TGTGCCATCAAATGGGGCGGGGAGCTGTTTTTT

abundance: NA
d_gene: NA
j_gene: TRBJ2-7
v_gene: TRBV5-4
CDR3aa: CASTSDSVHEQYF
CDR3nt: TGTGCCAGCACCTCTGACAGTGTCCACGAGCAGTACTTC